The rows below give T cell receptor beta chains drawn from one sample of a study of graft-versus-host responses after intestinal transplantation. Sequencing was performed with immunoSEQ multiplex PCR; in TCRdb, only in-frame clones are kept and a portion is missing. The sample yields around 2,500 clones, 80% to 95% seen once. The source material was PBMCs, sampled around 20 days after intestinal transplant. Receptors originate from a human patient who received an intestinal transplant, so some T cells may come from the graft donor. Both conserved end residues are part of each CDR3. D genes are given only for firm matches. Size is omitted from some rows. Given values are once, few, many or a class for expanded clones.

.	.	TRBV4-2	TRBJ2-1	TGTGCCAGCAGCCAACCTAGCGAGTACAATGAGCAGTTCTTC	CASSQPSEYNEQFF
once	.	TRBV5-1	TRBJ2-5	TGCGCCAGCAGCTTGGGTGTTGGCACCGGGTCGGAGACCCAGTACTTC	CASSLGVGTGSETQYF
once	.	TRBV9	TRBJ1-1	TGTGCCAGCAGCCCGGGGATAAGTCTGGAGGCTTTCTTT	CASSPGISLEAFF
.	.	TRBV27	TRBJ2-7	TGTGCCAGCAGTTCACGACAGCCTGATTTTTACGAGCAGTACTTC	CASSSRQPDFYEQYF
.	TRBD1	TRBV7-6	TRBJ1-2	TGTGCCAGCAGCCCACCGACAGGGGACTCCAACTATGGCTACACCTTC	CASSPPTGDSNYGYTF
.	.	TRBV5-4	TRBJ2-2	TGTGCCAGCAGCTCCCCTCTAACGGACACGAACACCGGGGAGCTGTTTTTT	CASSSPLTDTNTGELFF
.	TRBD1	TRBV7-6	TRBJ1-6	TGTGCCAGCAGCTTAGTCGGACAGGGGAATTCACCCCTCCACTTT	CASSLVGQGNSPLHF
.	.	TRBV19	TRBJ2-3	TGTGCCAGTAGTATAGCGGGAGCCTACACAGATACGCAGTATTTT	CASSIAGAYTDTQYF
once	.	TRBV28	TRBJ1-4	TGTGCCAGCAGCCCTAGGACAGCCTATAATGAAAAACTGTTTTTT	CASSPRTAYNEKLFF
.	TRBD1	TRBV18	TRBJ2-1	TGTGCCAGCTCATACCCGGGACAGGGGGCTATTAACGAGCAGTTCTTC	CASSYPGQGAINEQFF
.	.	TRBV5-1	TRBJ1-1	TGCGCCAGCAGCTCTGGACAGCCGAACACTGAAGCTTTCTTT	CASSSGQPNTEAFF
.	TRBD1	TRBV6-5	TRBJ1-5	TGTGCCAGCAGTCCAGACAGGGGTAGCAATCAGCCCCAGCATTTT	CASSPDRGSNQPQHF
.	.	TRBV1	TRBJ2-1	TGCACCAGCAGCCAAGAACTAGCGGGAGGTCCGGCGGGTGAGCAGTTCTTC	CTSSQELAGGPAGEQFF
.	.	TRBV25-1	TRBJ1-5	TGTGCCAGCAGTGAAAGGGGAGGTCAGCCCCAGCATTTT	CASSERGGQPQHF
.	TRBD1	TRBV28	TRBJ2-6	TGTGCCAGCAGCCGACCTCTTTTCCGGGACAGGTCCTCCTCTGGGGCCAACGTCCTGACTTTC	CASSRPLFRDRSSSGANVLTF
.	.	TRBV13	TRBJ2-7	TGTGCCAGCAGCTTAACAGGCGAGCAGTACTTC	CASSLTGEQYF
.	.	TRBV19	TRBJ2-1	TGTGCCAGTACTATCAGCTCCTACAATGAGCAGTTCTTC	CASTISSYNEQFF
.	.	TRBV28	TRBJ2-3	TGTGCCAGCAGTTGGGTCGGAGTCGCTTGGGATACGCAGTATTTT	CASSWVGVAWDTQYF
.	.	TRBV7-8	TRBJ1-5	TGTGCCAGCAGCTTAGACAGGGTTTATCAGCCCCAGCATTTT	CASSLDRVYQPQHF
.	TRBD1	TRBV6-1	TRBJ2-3	TGTGCCAGCAGTGACCAGGGGGTAGATACGCAGTATTTT	CASSDQGVDTQYF
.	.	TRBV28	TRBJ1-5	TGTGCCAGCAGTGGTGGACAGAGTAGCAATCAGCCCCAGCATTTT	CASSGGQSSNQPQHF
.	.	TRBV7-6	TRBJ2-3	TGTGCCAGCAGCTTTGGAGACGGCACAGATACGCAGTATTTT	CASSFGDGTDTQYF
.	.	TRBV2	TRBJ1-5	TGTGCCAGCAGTGAAGCAGGGGTCCAGCCCCAGCATTTT	CASSEAGVQPQHF
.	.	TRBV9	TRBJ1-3	TGTGCCAGCAGCGGGGGAGGAAGTGGAAACACCATATATTTT	CASSGGGSGNTIYF
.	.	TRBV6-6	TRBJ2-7	TGTGCCAGCAGTTACGCGGCCAACGAGCAGTACTTC	CASSYAANEQYF
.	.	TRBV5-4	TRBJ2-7	TGTGCCAGCAGCTTGGAGTTTGACACCTACGAGCAGTACTTC	CASSLEFDTYEQYF
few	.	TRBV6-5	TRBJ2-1	TGTGCCAGCAGTTTACTAGGCCTGGGGGGTGAGCAGTTCTTC	CASSLLGLGGEQFF